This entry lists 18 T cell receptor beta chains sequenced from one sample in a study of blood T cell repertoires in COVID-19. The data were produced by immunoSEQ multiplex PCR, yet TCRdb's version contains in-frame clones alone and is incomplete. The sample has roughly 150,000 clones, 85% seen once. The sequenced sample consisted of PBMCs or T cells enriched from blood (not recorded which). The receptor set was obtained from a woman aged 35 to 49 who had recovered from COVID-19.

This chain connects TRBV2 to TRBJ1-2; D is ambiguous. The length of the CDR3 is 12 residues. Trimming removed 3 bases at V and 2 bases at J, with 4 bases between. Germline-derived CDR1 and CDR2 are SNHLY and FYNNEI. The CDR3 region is CASSDRNYGYTF. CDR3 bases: TGTGCCAGCAGTGACAGGAACTATGGCTACACCTTC.

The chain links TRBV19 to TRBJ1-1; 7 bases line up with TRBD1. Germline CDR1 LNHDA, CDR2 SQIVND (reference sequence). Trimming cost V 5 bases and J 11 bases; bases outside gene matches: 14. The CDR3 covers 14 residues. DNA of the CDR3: TGTGCCAGTAGTGCGCCGGGACAGAGGTGGAGCGCTTTCTTT. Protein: CASSAPGQRWSAFF. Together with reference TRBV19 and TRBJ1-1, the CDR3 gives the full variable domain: DGGITQSPKYLFRKEGQNVTLSCEQNLNHDAMYWYRQDPGQGLRLIYYSQIVNDFQKGDIAEGYSVSREKKESFPLTVTSAQKNPTAFYLCASSAPGQRWSAFFGQGTRLTVV.

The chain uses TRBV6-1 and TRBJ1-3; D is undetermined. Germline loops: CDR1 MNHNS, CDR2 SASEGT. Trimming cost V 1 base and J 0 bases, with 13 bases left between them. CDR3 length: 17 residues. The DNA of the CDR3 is TGTGCCAGCAGTGAAGGACTCAGTCCCAGCTCTGGAAACACCATATATTTT. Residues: CASSEGLSPSSGNTIYF.

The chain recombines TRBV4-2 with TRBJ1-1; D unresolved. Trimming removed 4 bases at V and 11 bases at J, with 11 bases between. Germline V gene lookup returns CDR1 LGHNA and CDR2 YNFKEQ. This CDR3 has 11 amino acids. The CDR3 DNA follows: TGTGCCAGCAGCCCTGGCGGATATGCTTTCTTT. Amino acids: CASSPGGYAFF.

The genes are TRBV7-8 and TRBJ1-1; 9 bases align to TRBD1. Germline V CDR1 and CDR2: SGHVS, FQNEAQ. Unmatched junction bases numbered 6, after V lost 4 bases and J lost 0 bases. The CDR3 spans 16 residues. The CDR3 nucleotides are TGTGCCAGCAGCTATACAGGGGGCTCCATGAACACTGAAGCTTTCTTT. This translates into CASSYTGGSMNTEAFF. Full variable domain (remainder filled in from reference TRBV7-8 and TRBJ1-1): GAGVSQSPRYKVAKRGQDVALRCDPISGHVSLFWYQQALGQGPEFLTYFQNEAQLDKSGLPSDRFFAERPEGSVSTLKIQRTQQEDSAVYLCASSYTGGSMNTEAFFGQGTRLTVV.

In DNA, the CDR3 is TGTGCCAGCAGCCTCACAGCGAACACTGAAGCTTTCTTT. Its protein is CASSLTANTEAFF. The chain joins TRBV6-5 to TRBJ1-1, with D uncertain. Germline assignment: CDR1 MNHEY and CDR2 SVGAGI. This CDR3 has 13 amino acids. The ends were cut back, 6 bases at V and 1 base at J, with 9 bases in the middle.

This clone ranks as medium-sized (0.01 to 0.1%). The CDR3 bases are TGTGCCAGCAGCCAAGGCGGCGAGCAGTACTTC. This sequence encodes CASSQGGEQYF. V and J are TRBV3-1 (or the pseudogene TRBV3-2) and TRBJ2-7; no reliable D call. CDR3 length: 11 amino acids. Between the trimmed V and J ends, which lost 1 base and 6 bases, there was a span of 4 bases. Per germline, CDR1 LGHDT and CDR2 YNNKEL (reference sequence).

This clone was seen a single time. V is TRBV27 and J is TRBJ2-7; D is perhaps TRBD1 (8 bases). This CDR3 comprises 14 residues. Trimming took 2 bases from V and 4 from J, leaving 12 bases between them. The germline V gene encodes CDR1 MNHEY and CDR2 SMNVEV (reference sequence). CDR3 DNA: TGTGCCAGCAGTTTAGGACAGGGAGGGTACGAGCAGTACTTC. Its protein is CASSLGQGGYEQYF.

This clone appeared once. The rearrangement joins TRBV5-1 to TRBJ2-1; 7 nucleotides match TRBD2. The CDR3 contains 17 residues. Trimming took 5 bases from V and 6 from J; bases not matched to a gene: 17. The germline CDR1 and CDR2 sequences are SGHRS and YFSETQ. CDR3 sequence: CASREGLWRGEGNEQFF. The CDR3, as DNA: TGCGCCAGCAGGGAGGGACTATGGCGGGGCGAGGGCAATGAGCAGTTCTTC.

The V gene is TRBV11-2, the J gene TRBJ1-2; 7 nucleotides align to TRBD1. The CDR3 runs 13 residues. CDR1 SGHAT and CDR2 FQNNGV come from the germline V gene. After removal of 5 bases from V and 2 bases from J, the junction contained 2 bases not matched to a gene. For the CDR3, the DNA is TGTGCCAGCAGCCAGACAGGGAACTATGGCTACACCTTC. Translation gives CASSQTGNYGYTF. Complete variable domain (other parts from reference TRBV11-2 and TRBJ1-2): EAGVAQSPRYKIIEKRQSVAFWCNPISGHATLYWYQQILGQGPKLLIQFQNNGVVDDSQLPKDRFSAERLKGVDSTLKIQPAKLEDSAVYLCASSQTGNYGYTFGSGTRLTVV.

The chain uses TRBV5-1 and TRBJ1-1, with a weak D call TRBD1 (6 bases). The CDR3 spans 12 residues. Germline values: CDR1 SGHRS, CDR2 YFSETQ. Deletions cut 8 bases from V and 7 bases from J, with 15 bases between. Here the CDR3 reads CASKRQGGEAFF. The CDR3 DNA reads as TGCGCCAGTAAACGACAAGGGGGTGAAGCTTTCTTT. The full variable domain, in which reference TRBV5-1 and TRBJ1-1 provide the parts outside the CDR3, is KAGVTQTPRYLIKTRGQQVTLSCSPISGHRSVSWYQQTPGQGLQFLFEYFSETQRNKGNFPGRFSGRQFSNSRSEMNVSTLELGDSALYLCASKRQGGEAFFGQGTRLTVV.

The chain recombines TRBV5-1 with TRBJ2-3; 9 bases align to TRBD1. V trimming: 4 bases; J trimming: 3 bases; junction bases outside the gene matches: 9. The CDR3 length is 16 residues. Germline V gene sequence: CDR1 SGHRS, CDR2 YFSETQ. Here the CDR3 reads CASSPPGQGITDTQYF. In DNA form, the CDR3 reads TGCGCCAGCAGCCCCCCGGGACAGGGTATAACAGATACGCAGTATTTT.

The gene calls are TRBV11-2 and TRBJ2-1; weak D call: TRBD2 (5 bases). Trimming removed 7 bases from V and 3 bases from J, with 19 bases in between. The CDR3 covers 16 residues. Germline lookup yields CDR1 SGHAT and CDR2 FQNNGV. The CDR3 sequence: CASTLIKAGHYNEQFF. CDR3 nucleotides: TGTGCCAGCACTTTAATTAAGGCGGGCCACTACAATGAGCAGTTCTTC.

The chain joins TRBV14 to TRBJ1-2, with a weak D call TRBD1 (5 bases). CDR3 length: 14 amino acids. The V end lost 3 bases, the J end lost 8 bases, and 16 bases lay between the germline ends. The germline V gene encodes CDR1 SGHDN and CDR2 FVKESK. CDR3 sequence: CASSQEVRAEGYTF. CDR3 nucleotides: TGTGCCAGCAGCCAGGAAGTCAGGGCGGAGGGCTACACCTTC.

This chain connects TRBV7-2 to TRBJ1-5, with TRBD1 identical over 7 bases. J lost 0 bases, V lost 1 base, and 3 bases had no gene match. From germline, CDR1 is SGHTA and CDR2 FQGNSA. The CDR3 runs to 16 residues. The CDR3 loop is CASSLVAGGSNQPQHF. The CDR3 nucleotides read TGTGCCAGCAGCTTAGTGGCAGGGGGTAGCAATCAGCCCCAGCATTTT.

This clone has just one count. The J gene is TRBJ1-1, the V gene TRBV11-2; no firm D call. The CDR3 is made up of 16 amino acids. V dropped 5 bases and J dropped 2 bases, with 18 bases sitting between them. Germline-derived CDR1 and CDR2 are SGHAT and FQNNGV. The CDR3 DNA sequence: TGTGCCAGCAGCCCCGGGGATGGGCGTTTAAACACTGAAGCTTTCTTT. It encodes CASSPGDGRLNTEAFF.

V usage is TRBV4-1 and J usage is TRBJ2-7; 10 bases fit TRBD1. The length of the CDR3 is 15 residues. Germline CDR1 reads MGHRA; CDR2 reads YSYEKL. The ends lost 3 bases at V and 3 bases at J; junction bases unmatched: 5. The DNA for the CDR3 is TGCGCCAGCAGCCACCCCGGGACAGGGGTCTACGAGCAGTACTTC. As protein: CASSHPGTGVYEQYF.

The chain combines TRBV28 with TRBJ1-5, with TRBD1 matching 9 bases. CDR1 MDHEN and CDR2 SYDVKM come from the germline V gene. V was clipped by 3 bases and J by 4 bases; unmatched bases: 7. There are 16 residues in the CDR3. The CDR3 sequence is CASSFGPTGGNQPQHF. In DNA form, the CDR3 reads TGTGCCAGCAGTTTTGGCCCGACAGGGGGGAATCAGCCCCAGCATTTT.